Shown below are 26 T cell receptor beta chains from a single sample sequenced in a study of Ad26.COV2.S vaccination and SARS-CoV-2 variants. This table comes from immunoSEQ multiplex PCR, and its TCRdb copy is limited to in-frame clones, with some not included. Of 300,000 to 350,000 clones listed, approximately 87% were seen once; the top ten hold approximately 5.8%. Documented treatment: roughly 20 received Ad26.COV2.S at low or high dose, single or two shots; a few received placebo; per-sample allocation not given. Specimens were obtained on day 63 following the first vaccine or placebo injection. Sequencing used peripheral blood, obtained in a trial of Ad26.COV2.S vaccine versus placebo. The receptors stem from a person aged 18-60 years who received the Ad26.COV2.S COVID-19 vaccine or a placebo.

This clone came up many times. The chain links TRBV6-4 to TRBJ2-2; D ambiguous. This CDR3 region has 14 residues. Between the trimmed V and J ends, which lost 0 bases and 4 bases, there was a span of 6 bases. Germline loops: CDR1 MRHNA, CDR2 SNTAGT. For the CDR3, the DNA is TGTGCCAGCAGTGACTCCGCTACCACCGGGGAGCTGTTTTTT. Translated, it gives CASSDSATTGELFF.

The V gene is TRBV7-6, the J gene TRBJ2-1; D uncertain. This CDR3 is 17 amino acids long. Germline values: CDR1 SGHVS, CDR2 FNYEAQ. V lost 1 base to trimming and J lost 6 bases, with 19 bases between them. The CDR3 spells CASSLVAGLDSINEQFF. The CDR3 nucleotides read TGTGCCAGCAGCTTAGTCGCAGGATTGGATAGTATCAATGAGCAGTTCTTC.

The chain carries TRBV6-2 or TRBV6-3 and TRBJ2-1; D may be TRBD1 (6 bases). This CDR3 spans 16 amino acids. Germline CDR1 is MNHEY and CDR2 is SVGEGT. The ends were cut back, 6 bases at V and 0 bases at J, with 15 bases in the middle. The CDR3 protein is CASSHERRGSYNEQFF. The CDR3 region has the DNA TGTGCCAGCAGCCACGAACGCAGGGGCTCCTACAATGAGCAGTTCTTC.

The rearrangement uses TRBV7-2 and TRBJ1-1, with D unresolved. Trimming left V 6 bases short and J 1 base short, with 9 bases between. Germline CDR1 is SGHTA and CDR2 is FQGNSA. This CDR3 region has 13 residues. The CDR3: CASRQRTNTEAFF. The CDR3, as DNA: TGTGCCAGCAGACAAAGGACGAACACTGAAGCTTTCTTT.

This chain links TRBV28 with TRBJ2-5, with D possibly being TRBD1 or TRBD2 (6 bases each). Germline CDR1 MDHEN, CDR2 SYDVKM. V lost 2 bases, J lost 4 bases, and 17 bases lay in between. This CDR3 is 16 amino acids long. The CDR3 DNA sequence: TGTGCCAGCAGTTTAAGGGGGGTCCGAACTCGAGAGACCCAGTACTTC. Encoded protein: CASSLRGVRTRETQYF.

The chain has TRBV4-3 and TRBJ1-5; 7 positions agree with TRBD1. Trimming cost V 0 bases and J 4 bases; bases outside gene matches: 3. CDR1 is LGHNA, CDR2 YSLEER, per germline. The CDR3 has 15 amino acids. The CDR3 is CASSQDQGGNQPQHF. The CDR3 coding sequence is TGCGCCAGCAGCCAAGATCAGGGGGGTAATCAGCCCCAGCATTTT.

The genes are TRBV10-1 and TRBJ2-1, with 9 bases aligning to TRBD1. The CDR3 covers 15 residues. Germline trimming cut 4 bases from V and 9 bases from J; bases unmatched to any gene: 10. The germline V gene has CDR1 WNHNN and CDR2 SYGVQD (reference sequence). DNA for the CDR3: TGCGCCAGCAGTGTAGGGGACAGGGATAGTGGTGAGCAGTTCTTC. This encodes CASSVGDRDSGEQFF.

V usage is TRBV6-6 and J usage is TRBJ2-6; D is unresolved. Germline V gene sequence: CDR1 MNHNY, CDR2 SVGAGI (reference sequence). The CDR3 consists of 20 residues. Trimming cost V 5 bases and J 0 bases, with 23 bases left between them. The CDR3 DNA sequence: TGTGCCAGCAGTCTCTACTTGGGTAGTTTGGTCGTCTCTGGGGCCAACGTCCTGACTTTC. Its translation is CASSLYLGSLVVSGANVLTF.

DNA for the CDR3: TGTGCCAGCAGCTTGGATTTGCCCGCCTACGAGCAGTACGTC. Translating gives CASSLDLPAYEQYV. V and J are TRBV5-5 and TRBJ2-7; D is undetermined. V lost 0 bases, J lost 2 bases, and 9 bases lay in between. This CDR3 has 14 amino acids. CDR1 and CDR2 (germline): SGHKS, YYEKEE (reference sequence).

The rearrangement links TRBV6-6 to TRBJ1-2, with 7 positions matching TRBD1. V dropped 7 bases and J dropped 5; count of bases not matched to a gene: 7. This CDR3 has 13 residues. Germline assignment: CDR1 MNHNY and CDR2 SVGAGI (reference sequence). CDR3 DNA sequence: TGTGCCAGCACTCAAGGACAGGCATATGGCTACACCTTC. It translates to CASTQGQAYGYTF.

The gene calls are TRBV7-8 and TRBJ2-3; D remains unclear. The CDR3 consists of 14 residues. The germline V gene encodes CDR1 SGHVS and CDR2 FQNEAQ. Trimming took off 7 bases at V and 0 bases at J, with 11 bases between the two ends. As DNA, the CDR3 is TGTGCCAGCATCCGGGTGGGGAGCACAGATACGCAGTATTTT. Its translation is CASIRVGSTDTQYF.

The chain employs TRBV4-3 and TRBJ1-2; TRBD1 aligns across 7 bases. Germline-derived CDR1 and CDR2 are LGHNA and YSLEER. The trim removed 0 bases at V and 8 bases at J, leaving 3 bases unmatched. The CDR3 extends over 13 amino acids. In DNA, the CDR3 is TGCGCCAGCAGCCAAGAAACAGGGGTCGGCTACACCTTC. Translating gives CASSQETGVGYTF.

This chain joins TRBV7-3 and TRBJ2-2; D is possibly TRBD2 (6 bases). The CDR3 contains 14 residues. V was shortened by 3 bases and J by 1 base, with 6 bases between the two germline ends. Germline values: CDR1 SGHTA, CDR2 FQGTGA. DNA for the CDR3: TGTGCCAGCAGCTTGGAGGGGAACACCGGGGAGCTGTTTTTT. It codes for CASSLEGNTGELFF.

The rearrangement links TRBV13 to TRBJ2-5, with 12 bases that match TRBD2. CDR3 length: 16 amino acids. The germline V gene has CDR1 PRHDT and CDR2 FYEKMQ (reference sequence). With 4 bases clipped from V and 5 bases from J, the junction kept 8 bases outside the gene matches. DNA for the CDR3: TGTGCCAGCAGCTCCGATCCTAGCGGGAGGGGCGAGACCCAGTACTTC. Translated: CASSSDPSGRGETQYF.

The rearrangement links TRBV9 to TRBJ2-2; 13 bases map to TRBD2. Germline CDR1 and CDR2: SGDLS and YYNGEE. The CDR3 sequence is 14 residues long. The junction had 4 bases not matched to a gene; V was cut back by 8 bases and J by 6 bases. Here the CDR3 reads CASTSGGAPGELFF. The CDR3 DNA sequence: TGTGCCAGTACTAGCGGGGGGGCCCCCGGGGAGCTGTTTTTT.

The chain recombines TRBV3-1 (or the pseudogene TRBV3-2) with TRBJ1-2, with D possibly matching TRBD1 (5 bases). Trimming took 7 bases from V and 7 from J, leaving 13 bases between them. Germline CDR1 reads LGHDT; CDR2 reads YNNKEL (reference sequence). This CDR3 has 12 residues. CDR3 bases: TGTGCCAGCACCCTAGAGGGGAGTGGCTACACCTTC. The encoded protein is CASTLEGSGYTF.

The table lists this clone with a count of one. The rearrangement joins TRBV29-1 to TRBJ1-2; 12 nucleotides match TRBD1. The junction had 14 bases not matched to a gene; V was cut back by 5 bases and J by 4 bases. The germline V gene has CDR1 SQVTM and CDR2 ANQGSEA. The CDR3 extends over 17 amino acids. This CDR3 reads CSVPFRDRGRWTYGYTF. Here the CDR3 DNA reads TGCAGCGTTCCCTTCCGGGACAGGGGGCGGTGGACCTATGGCTACACCTTC.

The chain joins TRBV7-9 to TRBJ1-1; 7 bases fit TRBD1. The CDR3 is made up of 15 amino acids. From germline, CDR1 is SEHNR and CDR2 FQNEAQ (reference sequence). The trim removed 3 bases at V and 5 bases at J, leaving 9 bases unmatched. DNA for the CDR3: TGTGCCAGCAGCTTGGGAACAGGGGTGTGGACTGAAGCTTTCTTT. This sequence encodes CASSLGTGVWTEAFF.

In this sample, this clone turned up once. This chain uses TRBV4-1 with TRBJ1-1; no firm D call. Looked up from germline, CDR1 is MGHRA and CDR2 is YSYEKL. V was clipped by 4 bases and J by 0 bases, with 9 bases between them. CDR3 length: 14 amino acids. The CDR3 loop is CASSPQTLNTEAFF. Here the CDR3 DNA reads TGCGCCAGCAGCCCACAGACTTTGAACACTGAAGCTTTCTTT.

J is TRBJ2-2 and V is TRBV9; 9 positions agree with TRBD1. Germline CDR1 is SGDLS and CDR2 is YYNGEE. J gave up 7 bases and V 3 bases, and 7 bases lay outside the gene matches. The CDR3 length is 15 residues. The CDR3 region is CASSAGTGRYGELFF. The CDR3 DNA reads as TGTGCCAGCAGCGCCGGGACAGGGAGGTACGGGGAGCTGTTTTTT.

This clone was observed a single time. This chain joins TRBV6-2 or TRBV6-3 and TRBJ1-5, with D possibly matching TRBD1 (6 bases). This CDR3 spans 15 amino acids. In germline, CDR1 is MNHEY, CDR2 SVGEGT. Trimming stripped 2 bases from V and 7 bases from J, with 15 bases between. The CDR3 reads CASSYAGLGGQPQHF. Written as DNA, the CDR3 is TGTGCCAGCAGTTACGCGGGTCTGGGGGGCCAGCCCCAGCATTTT.

The chain links TRBV14 to TRBJ1-2, with D unclear. The CDR3 spans 12 residues. V was clipped by 3 bases and J by 8 bases, with 10 bases between them. Germline CDR1 and CDR2: SGHDN and FVKESK. This CDR3 reads CASSQVLGGYTF. In nucleotides, the CDR3 is TGTGCCAGCAGCCAGGTGCTAGGAGGCTACACCTTC. The full variable domain, with the rest looked up from reference TRBV14 and TRBJ1-2, is EAGVTQFPSHSVIEKGQTVTLRCDPISGHDNLYWYRRVMGKEIKFLLHFVKESKQDESGMPNNRFLAERTGGTYSTLKVQPAELEDSGVYFCASSQVLGGYTFGSGTRLTVV.

V is TRBV30 and J is TRBJ2-1; 8 bases are a match to TRBD2. J gave up 15 bases and V 5 bases, and 9 bases lay outside the gene matches. This CDR3 comprises 11 residues. Germline V gene data show CDR1 as GTSNPN and CDR2 as SVGIG (reference sequence). The DNA for the CDR3 is TGTGCCTGGGACCTTACTAGCGGAAGGTTCTTC. Translating it yields CAWDLTSGRFF.

In DNA, the CDR3 is TGTGCCAGCAGTCGGCTGGGGGGAGCTGAAGCTTTCTTT. It translates to CASSRLGGAEAFF. The gene calls are TRBV6-5 and TRBJ1-1; maybe TRBD1 (5 bases). V was shortened by 5 bases and J by 6 bases, with 13 bases between the two germline ends. Per germline, CDR1 MNHEY and CDR2 SVGAGI. The CDR3 is 13 residues long.

In this sample, this clone turned up a few times. The gene calls are TRBV28 and TRBJ1-1; TRBD1 agrees at 8 bases. V lost 4 bases to trimming and J lost 1 base; unmatched junction nucleotides: 2. This CDR3 is 14 amino acids long. Germline assignment: CDR1 MDHEN and CDR2 SYDVKM. CDR3 loop: CASSSDRGNTEAFF. The CDR3, as DNA: TGTGCCAGCAGTTCAGACAGGGGGAACACTGAAGCTTTCTTT.

The CDR3 DNA is TGTGCCAGCAGTTATTTCCGGGGTAGAAAGACCTCCGGGGGGAGAGACAATGAGCAGTTCTTC. Translating it yields CASSYFRGRKTSGGRDNEQFF. The V and J genes are TRBV6-2 or TRBV6-3 and TRBJ2-1; TRBD2 agrees at 7 bases. The germline V gene encodes CDR1 MNHEY and CDR2 SVGEGT. Germline trimming cut 3 bases from V and 5 bases from J; bases unmatched to any gene: 25. The CDR3 contains 21 residues.